The sequence of this T cell receptor (beta chain) was determined in a study of T-cell memory formation after mild COVID-19. TCRdb recomputed calls from the 5' RACE reads with MiXCR, one row per CDR3 protein. The sample yields around 99,000 distinct CDR3 sequences, roughly 14% seen once. Findings and limits, study-wide: Unconfirmed was the SARS-CoV-2 specificity of second-wave clones that peaked on day 37.

Trimming stripped 1 base from V and 7 bases from J, with 17 bases between. The CDR3 is made up of 15 amino acids. Per the germline V gene, CDR1 is SQVTM and CDR2 is ANQGSEA. In its sample, this clonotype was seen once. The antigen remains unidentified. The receptor's source is a man between 18 and 35 years old who had mild COVID-19 (a few samples of this study predate the infection). Cell type and time point are not known. This rearrangement joins TRBV29-1 to TRBJ2-1, with D possibly TRBD1 on 5 matching bases. Input material: PBMCs or a T cell subset sorted from them (not recorded which). The CDR3 here is CSVEVGRVVWNEQFF. The CDR3 DNA sequence: TGCAGCGTTGAAGTAGGCAGGGTGGTCTGGAATGAGCAGTTCTTC.